This is a list of T cell receptor beta chains from one sample in a study of PD-1 blockade in mismatch repair-deficient tumors. Clones were read by immunoSEQ multiplex PCR, and TCRdb kept only the in-frame ones, dropping some. The sample has 100,000 to 150,000 clones, roughly 90% seen once. The material was peripheral blood, obtained 72 weeks after starting pembrolizumab. These receptors were obtained from an adult with mismatch repair-deficient cancer. Both conserved end residues are part of each CDR3. A D gene is named only where the DNA matches it firmly. The size field is filled for only some rows; it gives once, few, many or a size class.

d_gene	v_gene	abundance	j_gene	CDR3nt	CDR3aa
TRBD2	TRBV19	-	TRBJ2-5	TGTGCCAGTAGTACTCCATTGGGGGAGGGGCAAGAGACCCAGTACTTC	CASSTPLGEGQETQYF
-	TRBV29-1	-	TRBJ1-2	TGCAGCGTTGACACAGGGATTCGATATGGCTACACCTTC	CSVDTGIRYGYTF
TRBD1	TRBV7-9	-	TRBJ1-1	TGTGCCAGCAGCTTAGCGAGCCTACAGGGGGCGCGGGTGAGTGAAGCTTTCTTT	CASSLASLQGARVSEAFF
-	TRBV13	-	TRBJ2-3	TGTGCCAGCAGCCCAGAGGGAGCCCCGGGAAATACGCAGTATTTT	CASSPEGAPGNTQYF
-	TRBV19	-	TRBJ2-7	TGTGCCAGTAGTACACGGACGGACTCCTACGAGCAGTACTTC	CASSTRTDSYEQYF
-	TRBV13	-	TRBJ1-2	TGTGCCAGCAGCTTAGGGGACTTCTATGGCTACACCTTC	CASSLGDFYGYTF
TRBD1	TRBV4-3	-	TRBJ2-3	TGCGCCAGCAGCCAAGTGGCCAGGGGGACCCACACAGATACGCAGTATTTT	CASSQVARGTHTDTQYF
TRBD1	TRBV7-9	few	TRBJ2-7	TGTGCCAGCAGCCCGAGGGACAGAATGAACGAGCAGTACTTC	CASSPRDRMNEQYF
-	TRBV27	once	TRBJ2-1	TGTGCCAGCAGTTTCTACAGCGATGAGCAGTTCTTC	CASSFYSDEQFF
-	TRBV13	-	TRBJ2-3	TGTGCCAGCAGCTTAGAGGGTCTAGCGTCACCAGATACGCAGTATTTT	CASSLEGLASPDTQYF
-	TRBV7-9	-	TRBJ2-3	TGTGCCAGCAGCTTAGATGCTGATACGCAGTATTTT	CASSLDADTQYF
-	TRBV9	-	TRBJ1-1	TGTGCCAGCAGCACTGAAGCTTTCTTT	CASSTEAFF
-	TRBV6-1	-	TRBJ2-7	TGTGCCAGCAGTGCCGAACGTGGCCATTACGAGCAGTACTTC	CASSAERGHYEQYF
-	TRBV6-5	-	TRBJ1-5	TGTGCCAGCAGTCCGCAGGGATATAGCAATCAGCCCCAGCATTTT	CASSPQGYSNQPQHF
-	TRBV9	-	TRBJ2-1	TGTGCCAGCAGCTCCGGGTTCAATGAGCAGTTCTTC	CASSSGFNEQFF
TRBD1	TRBV28	medium-sized	TRBJ1-5	TGTGCCAGCAGTGACAGGGTTGGCAATCAGCCCCAGCATTTT	CASSDRVGNQPQHF
TRBD1	TRBV27	-	TRBJ2-3	TGTGCCAGCAACACTCGGACAGGGTGGGCCCCAGATACGCAGTATTTT	CASNTRTGWAPDTQYF
-	TRBV7-9	once	TRBJ2-7	TGTGCCAGCAGCTTAGCAGGGCTAGGGTCCTTTGAGCAGTACTTC	CASSLAGLGSFEQYF
-	TRBV6-5	-	TRBJ2-2	TGTGCCAGCAGCCACGCTCCGAACACCGGGGAGCTGTTTTTT	CASSHAPNTGELFF
-	TRBV5-4	-	TRBJ2-1	TGTGCCAGCAGCCTGCTAGGTACGGGTCTGAGAGCCTACAATGAGCAGTTCTTC	CASSLLGTGLRAYNEQFF
TRBD2	TRBV5-5	-	TRBJ2-1	TGTGCCAGCAGCTTCTCTAGCGGCAGCTCCTACAATGAGCAGTTCTTC	CASSFSSGSSYNEQFF
-	TRBV6-1	-	TRBJ2-7	TGTGCCAGCAAAGGCGGTGCCTACGAGCAGTACTTC	CASKGGAYEQYF
-	TRBV27	-	TRBJ2-2	TGTGCCAGCAGTTTTATAGGGGCGAACACCGGGGAGCTGTTTTTT	CASSFIGANTGELFF
-	TRBV28	-	TRBJ2-6	TGTGCCAGCACGGCTCCCTCTGGGGCCAACGTCCTGACTTTC	CASTAPSGANVLTF